These 24 T cell receptor beta chains share one sample of origin, sequenced in a study of OX40 agonist ivuxolimab in advanced cancers. Libraries came from the immunoSEQ multiplex PCR assay. TCRdb limited this immuneACCESS table to in-frame rearrangements with V and J called. A share of clones is missing; checked studies link under half to unresolved V genes, and the rest is unexplained. For this sample the table gives 55,000 to 80,000 clones, of which around four fifths were detected only once. 2.4% of the sample rests with the top ten. Material: CD4+ or CD8+ T cells sorted from blood, obtained in a trial of the OX40 agonist ivuxolimab. These receptors came from an adult with an advanced solid tumor such as melanoma, head and neck, liver or kidney cancer.

The V and J genes are TRBV28 and TRBJ1-2; a weak D match, TRBD1 (5 bases). CDR3 length equals 14 residues. The germline V and J ends were trimmed by 3 bases and 7 bases, with 15 bases remaining between them. The germline gives CDR1 MDHEN, CDR2 SYDVKM. CDR3 region: CASSFRWDGGGYTF. CDR3 nucleotides: TGTGCCAGCAGTTTTCGATGGGATGGGGGTGGCTACACCTTC.

In regard to this clone: Given a much more abundant clone one base away, this may be a read error. This chain joins TRBV27 and TRBJ1-1; possibly TRBD1 for D (5 bases). The germline CDR1 and CDR2 sequences are MNHEY and SMNVEV (reference sequence). The CDR3 length is 13 residues. V lost 3 bases and J lost 1, with 6 bases in between. CDR3 coding DNA: TGTGCCAGCAGTTTGGGACGGAACACTGAAGCTTTCTTT. Protein product: CASSLGRNTEAFF.

The chain couples TRBV15 to TRBJ1-1; D remains ambiguous. Germline V lookup: CDR1 LNHNV, CDR2 YYDKDF (reference sequence). V dropped 1 base and J dropped 4 bases, with 7 bases sitting between them. The CDR3 is made up of 13 amino acids. As DNA, the CDR3 is TGTGCCACCAGCAGAGCGCCGGGCACTGAAGCTTTCTTT. The encoded protein is CATSRAPGTEAFF.

The chain has TRBV10-3 and TRBJ1-1, with a tentative D call TRBD1 (5 bases). Germline loops: CDR1 ENHRY, CDR2 SYGVKD. The CDR3 runs to 14 residues. V was shortened by 8 bases and J by 3 bases, with 16 bases between the two germline ends. The CDR3 DNA reads as TGTGCCATCGAATCGGCCCGAGGGGACACTGAAGCTTTCTTT. Translation: CAIESARGDTEAFF.

This chain connects TRBV4-3 to TRBJ1-3; the match to TRBD1 covers 9 bases. The CDR3 spans 17 residues. Germline CDR1 and CDR2: LGHNA and YSLEER. Germline trimming cut 0 bases from V and 4 bases from J; bases unmatched to any gene: 7. The CDR3 protein is CASSQDYFGQGGNTIYF. CDR3 nucleotide sequence: TGCGCCAGCAGCCAAGACTACTTCGGACAGGGGGGAAACACCATATATTTT.

The V gene is TRBV7-2, the J gene TRBJ1-5; D not resolved. This CDR3 is 15 amino acids long. V lost 1 base and J 3 bases, leaving 10 bases between the germline ends. Germline V gene lookup returns CDR1 SGHTA and CDR2 FQGNSA. For the CDR3, the DNA is TGTGCCAGCAGCTTAGGGTCCAGCCCCAATCAGCCCCAGCATTTT. It specifies CASSLGSSPNQPQHF. The full variable domain, in which reference TRBV7-2 and TRBJ1-5 provide the parts outside the CDR3, is GAGVSQSPSNKVTEKGKDVELRCDPISGHTALYWYRQSLGQGLEFLIYFQGNSAPDKSGLPSDRFSAERTGGSVSTLTIQRTQQEDSAVYLCASSLGSSPNQPQHFGDGTRLSIL.

The chain uses TRBV11-2 and TRBJ1-1, with D tentatively TRBD1 (6 bases). The length of the CDR3 is 15 residues. Per germline, CDR1 SGHAT and CDR2 FQNNGV. Between the trimmed V and J ends, which lost 5 bases and 6 bases, there was a span of 19 bases. DNA for the CDR3: TGTGCCAGCAGCACCCGACGGGACACAAAGTCTGAAGCTTTCTTT. This translates into CASSTRRDTKSEAFF.

V and J are TRBV19 and TRBJ1-2; perhaps TRBD1 as D (6 bases). V was pared by 5 bases and J by 5 bases, with 18 bases between. The germline V gene encodes CDR1 LNHDA and CDR2 SQIVND (reference sequence). The CDR3 extends over 15 amino acids. The CDR3 here is CASSYTRDMAYGYTF. The CDR3 region has the DNA TGTGCCAGTAGTTATACCCGGGACATGGCATATGGCTACACCTTC. The full variable domain, with the rest looked up from reference TRBV19 and TRBJ1-2, is DGGITQSPKYLFRKEGQNVTLSCEQNLNHDAMYWYRQDPGQGLRLIYYSQIVNDFQKGDIAEGYSVSREKKESFPLTVTSAQKNPTAFYLCASSYTRDMAYGYTFGSGTRLTVV.

This clone was detected only once. V gene TRBV15 combines with J gene TRBJ1-4; D unresolved. V was shortened by 0 bases and J by 5 bases, with 7 bases between the two germline ends. This CDR3 is built from 14 residues. From germline, CDR1 is LNHNV and CDR2 YYDKDF (reference sequence). The CDR3 loop reads CATSRDPRNEKLFF. DNA of the CDR3: TGTGCCACCAGCAGAGATCCCAGGAATGAAAAACTGTTTTTT.

This sequence joins TRBV19 and TRBJ2-2; no clear D gene. Germline V gene sequence: CDR1 LNHDA, CDR2 SQIVND (reference sequence). V was pared by 7 bases and J by 4 bases, with 22 bases between. The CDR3 is 17 amino acids. The CDR3 loop reads CASIRLATNLGTGELFF. For the CDR3, the DNA is TGTGCCAGTATCCGTCTCGCTACTAACCTTGGCACCGGGGAGCTGTTTTTT.

This rearrangement joins TRBV12-5 to TRBJ1-1; D is undetermined. Germline-derived CDR1 and CDR2 are LGHNT and FRNRAP. This CDR3 region has 14 residues. V lost 3 bases and J lost 8, with 16 bases in between. This CDR3 reads CASGFKPAGSEAFF. As DNA, the CDR3 is TGTGCTAGTGGTTTCAAGCCCGCGGGCAGCGAAGCTTTCTTT.

The genes are TRBV18 and TRBJ1-3; D ambiguous. The CDR3 has 16 amino acids. Trimming left V 3 bases short and J 4 bases short, with 16 bases between. Germline V lookup: CDR1 KGHSH, CDR2 LQKENI. CDR3 sequence (DNA): TGTGCCAGCTCACCCCAAGGTAAAGCGGCCGGAAACACCATATATTTT. It is translated as CASSPQGKAAGNTIYF.

J is TRBJ2-1 and V is TRBV5-6; D perhaps matches TRBD2 (5 bases). Germline-derived CDR1 and CDR2 are SGHDT and YYEEEE. The CDR3 is made up of 14 amino acids. Trimming pared 1 base from V and 5 bases from J, leaving 10 bases between. The CDR3 sequence: CASSLQYGNNEQFF. The CDR3 region has the DNA TGTGCCAGCAGCTTGCAATACGGGAACAATGAGCAGTTCTTC. Full variable domain (outside the CDR3, taken from reference TRBV5-6 and TRBJ2-1): DAGVTQSPTHLIKTRGQQVTLRCSPKSGHDTVSWYQQALGQGPQFIFQYYEEEERQRGNFPDRFSGHQFPNYSSELNVNALLLGDSALYLCASSLQYGNNEQFFGPGTRLTVL.

This clone was found once. The rearrangement links TRBV19 to TRBJ2-2; 11 bases map to TRBD2. Trimming removed 8 bases from V and 1 base from J; junction bases left unmatched: 15. The CDR3 spans 19 residues. Germline V gene data show CDR1 as LNHDA and CDR2 as SQIVND (reference sequence). The CDR3 reads CASRTGSASGRLNTGELFF. The CDR3, as DNA: TGTGCCAGTCGCACGGGTTCAGCTAGCGGGAGGCTGAACACCGGGGAGCTGTTTTTT.

The chain has TRBV19 and TRBJ1-1; 8 bases agree with TRBD1. The germline V gene has CDR1 LNHDA and CDR2 SQIVND (reference sequence). The length of the CDR3 is 14 residues. V was clipped by 5 bases and J by 5 bases; unmatched bases: 7. The CDR3 is CASSSGQGGTEAFF. The CDR3 DNA is TGTGCCAGTAGTTCCGGACAGGGCGGAACTGAAGCTTTCTTT.

The chain is built from TRBV30 and TRBJ1-4; D may be TRBD1 (6 bases). This CDR3 is built from 13 residues. Germline CDR1 GTSNPN, CDR2 SVGIG (reference sequence). CDR3 coding DNA: TGTGCTTTGATGTTGGGGGGGCGAGAAAAACTGTTTTTT. Protein: CALMLGGREKLFF.

The chain has TRBV4-3 and TRBJ2-1; the D gene could be TRBD1 or TRBD2 (5 bases each). The CDR3 has 16 residues. Looked up from germline, CDR1 is LGHNA and CDR2 is YSLEER. Trimming removed 0 bases from V and 2 bases from J, with 11 bases in between. CDR3 in amino acids: CASSQEEGIAYNEQFF. The CDR3 DNA is TGCGCCAGCAGCCAAGAAGAGGGGATCGCCTACAATGAGCAGTTCTTC.

The chain links TRBV30 to TRBJ1-2, with a weak D call TRBD1 (5 bases). The CDR3 contains 11 residues. CDR1 GTSNPN and CDR2 SVGIG come from the germline V gene (reference sequence). Trimming shortened V by 2 bases and J by 8 bases, and 9 bases separated the two germline ends. The CDR3: CAWSRGYGYTF. The CDR3 DNA reads TGTGCCTGGAGTAGGGGTTACGGCTACACCTTC.

The rearrangement links TRBV5-1 to TRBJ2-7; D gene uncertain. Germline V lookup: CDR1 SGHRS, CDR2 YFSETQ. Trimming took off 0 bases at V and 3 bases at J, with 13 bases between the two ends. CDR3 length: 15 residues. In nucleotides, the CDR3 is TGCGCCAGCAGCTTGGCCCGGGCCAGAGACTACGAGCAGTACTTC. It translates to CASSLARARDYEQYF.

The chain recombines TRBV2 with TRBJ2-5; the D gene is possibly TRBD2 (5 bases). The CDR3 extends over 18 amino acids. CDR1 is SNHLY, CDR2 FYNNEI, per germline. Trimming stripped 3 bases from V and 7 bases from J, with 27 bases between. Here the CDR3 reads CASSDRPSLFGDGVTQYF. For the CDR3, the DNA is TGTGCCAGCAGTGATAGACCCTCCCTTTTCGGGGATGGGGTGACCCAGTACTTC.

The chain recombines TRBV7-2 with TRBJ2-5, with a possible D match to TRBD2 (5 bases). This CDR3 contains 14 residues. Germline CDR1 is SGHTA and CDR2 is FQGNSA. Trimming stripped 4 bases from V and 5 bases from J, with 14 bases between. CDR3: CASSSNRGRETQYF. The CDR3 DNA is TGTGCCAGCAGCTCTAACCGGGGTCGGGAGACCCAGTACTTC.

V gene TRBV11-3 combines with J gene TRBJ2-1, with TRBD2 matching over 14 bases. J lost 9 bases, V lost 5 bases, and 9 bases had no gene match. The CDR3 runs 16 residues. Germline-derived CDR1 and CDR2 are SGHNT and YENEEA. The CDR3, as DNA: TGTGCCAGCAGCCTGGGCGGGACTAGCGGGAGTTTTGAGCAGTTCTTC. Its translation: CASSLGGTSGSFEQFF.

The CDR3 nucleotides read TGTGCCACCAGCAGAGTATATAAGACTAGCGGGGGGGTAGATACGCAGTATTTT. Protein sequence: CATSRVYKTSGGVDTQYF. The V call is TRBV15, the J call TRBJ2-3; TRBD2 matches at 14 bases. There are 18 residues in the CDR3. Looked up from germline, CDR1 is LNHNV and CDR2 is YYDKDF (reference sequence). V lost 1 base to trimming and J lost 5 bases; unmatched junction nucleotides: 8.

The chain is built from TRBV7-9 and TRBJ2-7; no clear D. CDR3 length equals 13 residues. With 2 bases removed from V and 0 bases from J, the gap between germline ends came to 5 bases. Germline V lookup: CDR1 SEHNR, CDR2 FQNEAQ (reference sequence). CDR3 sequence reads: CASSLSNSYEQYF. In DNA form, the CDR3 reads TGTGCCAGCAGCTTATCGAACTCCTACGAGCAGTACTTC.